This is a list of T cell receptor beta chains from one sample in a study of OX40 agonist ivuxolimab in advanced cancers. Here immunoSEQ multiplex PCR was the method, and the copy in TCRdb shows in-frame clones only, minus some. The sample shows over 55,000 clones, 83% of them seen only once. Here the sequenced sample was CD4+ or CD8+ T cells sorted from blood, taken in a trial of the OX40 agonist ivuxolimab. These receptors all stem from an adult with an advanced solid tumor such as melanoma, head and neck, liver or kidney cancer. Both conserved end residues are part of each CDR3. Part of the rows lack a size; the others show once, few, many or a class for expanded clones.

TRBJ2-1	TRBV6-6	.	CASSYPLSLRGQFF
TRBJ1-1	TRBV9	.	CASSAPRGNTEAFF
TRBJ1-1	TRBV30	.	CAWVINLQTLKAFF
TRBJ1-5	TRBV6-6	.	CASSTLPPRPQHF
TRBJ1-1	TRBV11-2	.	CASSLETNTEAFF
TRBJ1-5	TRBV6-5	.	CASRGNQPQHF
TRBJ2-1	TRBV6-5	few	CASSYNRREQFF
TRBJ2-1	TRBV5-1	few	CASSLGGASGSTYNEQFF
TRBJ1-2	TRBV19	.	CASSDRGLNYGYTF
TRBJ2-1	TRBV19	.	CASSTRKGASPEQFF
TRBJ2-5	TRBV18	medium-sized	CASSPTSAGEETQYF
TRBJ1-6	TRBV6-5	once	CASSPGAFNSPLHF
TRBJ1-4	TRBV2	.	CASGLGTINEKLFF
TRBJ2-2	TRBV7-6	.	CASRSGVLNTGELFF
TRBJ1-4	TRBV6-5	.	CASSYLQGDEKLFF
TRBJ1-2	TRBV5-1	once	CASSTLSQGAGGYTF
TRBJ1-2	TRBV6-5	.	CASWGLRFNYGYTF
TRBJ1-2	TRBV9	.	CASSDQTGYGYTF
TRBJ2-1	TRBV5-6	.	CASSPLNNEQFF
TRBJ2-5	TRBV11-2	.	CASSLVLAGVGQETQYF
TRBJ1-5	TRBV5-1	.	CASSPNDISNQPQHF
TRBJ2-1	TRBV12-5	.	CASGLTTGTLQFF
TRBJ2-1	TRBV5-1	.	CASSLDLAGYNEQFF
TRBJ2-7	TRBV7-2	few	CASSLVGLATEQYF
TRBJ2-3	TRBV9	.	CASSEEGFTGTQYF
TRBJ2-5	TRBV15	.	CATSRPGGTQYF
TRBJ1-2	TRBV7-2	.	CASSSGVGYGYTF
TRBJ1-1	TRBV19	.	CASSRDILTEAFF
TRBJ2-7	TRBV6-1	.	CASTVRYEQYF
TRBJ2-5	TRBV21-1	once	CASSKRRGGQETQYF
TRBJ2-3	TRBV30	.	CAWSTPRVAGPVRADTQYF
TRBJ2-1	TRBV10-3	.	CAISGHSYNEQFF
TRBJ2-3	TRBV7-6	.	CASTDNLAGTPDTQYF
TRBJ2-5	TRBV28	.	CASCATGLETQYF
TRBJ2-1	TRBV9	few	CASSPAGGLSYNEQFF
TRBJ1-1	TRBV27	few	CASSFSQGTEAFF
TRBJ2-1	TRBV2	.	CASRGLAGPNEQFF
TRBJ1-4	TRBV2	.	CASSARRDRAFTTNEKLFF
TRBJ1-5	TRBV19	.	CASSIRAGDNQPQHF
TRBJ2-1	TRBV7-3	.	CASSLGGGNEQFF
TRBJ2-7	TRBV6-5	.	CASSNDGSYEQYF
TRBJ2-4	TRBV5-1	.	CASSPGLAGGGVIQYF
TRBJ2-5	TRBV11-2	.	CASSRPGPGETQYF
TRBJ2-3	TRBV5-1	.	CASSLAKVASGSTDTQYF
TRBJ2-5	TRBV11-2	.	CASSLGMGQETQYF